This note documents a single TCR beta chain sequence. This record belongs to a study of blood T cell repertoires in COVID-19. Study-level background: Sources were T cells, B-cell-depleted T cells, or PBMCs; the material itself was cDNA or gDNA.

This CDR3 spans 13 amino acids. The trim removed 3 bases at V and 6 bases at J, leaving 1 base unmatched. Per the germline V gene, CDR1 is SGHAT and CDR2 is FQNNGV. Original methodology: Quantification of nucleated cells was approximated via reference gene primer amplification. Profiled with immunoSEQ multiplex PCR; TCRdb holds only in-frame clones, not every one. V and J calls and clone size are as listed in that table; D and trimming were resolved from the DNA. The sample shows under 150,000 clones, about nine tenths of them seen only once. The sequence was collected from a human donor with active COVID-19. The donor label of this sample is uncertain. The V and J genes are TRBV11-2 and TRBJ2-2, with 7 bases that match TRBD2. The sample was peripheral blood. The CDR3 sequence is CASSFTSAGELFF. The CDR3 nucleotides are TGTGCCAGCAGCTTCACTAGCGCCGGGGAGCTGTTTTTT.